A single sample gave rise to the 10 T cell receptor beta chains below, sequenced in a study of graft-versus-host responses after intestinal transplantation. The table came from immunoSEQ multiplex PCR; TCRdb's copy has only in-frame clones and leaves some out. The sample lists tens of thousands of clones, 82% occurring once. These receptors lack a known antigen. Sequenced here: unstimulated CD8+ T cells sorted from spleen or lymph node cells, sampled before transplant. The source of these receptors is a human donor who was the organ donor for an intestinal transplant.

This clone came up once. The chain joins TRBV27 to TRBJ2-7; TRBD1 matches at 9 bases. Germline V CDR1 and CDR2: MNHEY, SMNVEV (reference sequence). This CDR3 contains 14 residues. Unmatched junction bases numbered 2, after V lost 3 bases and J lost 2 bases. The CDR3 is CASSLGTGPYEQYF. The CDR3, as DNA: TGTGCCAGCAGTTTGGGGACAGGGCCCTACGAGCAGTACTTC.

This clone occurred a few times. CDR3 nucleotides: TGTGCCAGCGGACAGACCTACGAGCAGTACTTC. It specifies CASGQTYEQYF. The genes are TRBV27 and TRBJ2-7; maybe TRBD1 (6 bases). The CDR3 extends over 11 amino acids. Germline lookup yields CDR1 MNHEY and CDR2 SMNVEV (reference sequence). V was shortened by 8 bases and J by 2 bases, with 7 bases between the two germline ends.

The chain employs TRBV7-8 and TRBJ2-1; TRBD2 agrees at 8 bases. V dropped 3 bases and J dropped 2; count of bases not matched to a gene: 6. CDR1 SGHVS and CDR2 FQNEAQ come from the germline V gene. The CDR3 is 16 amino acids. DNA for the CDR3: TGTGCCAGCAGCTTCTTTACTAGCGGCGCCTACAATGAGCAGTTCTTC. As protein: CASSFFTSGAYNEQFF.

J is TRBJ2-7 and V is TRBV29-1; D may correspond to TRBD1 or TRBD2 (5 bases each). Trimming removed 3 bases at V and 1 base at J, with 10 bases between. CDR3 length equals 13 residues. The V gene's germline CDR1 is SQVTM and CDR2 ANQGSEA. The CDR3 protein is CSVERGQSYEQYF. CDR3 sequence (DNA): TGCAGCGTTGAGAGGGGCCAATCCTACGAGCAGTACTTC.

CDR3 bases: TGTGCCAGCAGCTTAGTCCCCTACGAGCAGTACTTC. This encodes CASSLVPYEQYF. V and J are TRBV7-9 and TRBJ2-7; D not certain. CDR3 length: 12 residues. V dropped 1 base and J dropped 2 bases, with 3 bases sitting between them. Germline assignment: CDR1 SEHNR and CDR2 FQNEAQ (reference sequence).

The V and J genes are TRBV12-5 and TRBJ1-1, with a tentative D call TRBD1 (5 bases). The CDR3 covers 13 residues. The V and J ends lost 4 bases and 1 base respectively, with 7 bases between them. From germline, CDR1 is LGHNT and CDR2 FRNRAP. As DNA, the CDR3 is TGTGCTAGTGGTTGGGGGGGGAACACTGAAGCTTTCTTT. Protein: CASGWGGNTEAFF.

This clone was observed a single time. V usage is TRBV4-1 and J usage is TRBJ2-7, with no clear D. Germline V gives CDR1 MGHRA, CDR2 YSYEKL. V was clipped by 1 base and J by 0 bases, with 13 bases between them. The CDR3 runs to 16 residues. CDR3 region: CASSQASTDSSYEQYF. The CDR3 bases are TGCGCCAGCAGCCAAGCCTCGACGGATAGCTCCTACGAGCAGTACTTC.

V usage is TRBV4-3 and J usage is TRBJ2-1, with 10 bases matching TRBD2. The trim removed 0 bases at V and 0 bases at J, leaving 5 bases unmatched. The germline CDR1 and CDR2 sequences are LGHNA and YSLEER. This CDR3 region has 18 residues. The CDR3 bases are TGCGCCAGCAGCCAAGATCCATTAGCGGGGGGCTCCTACAATGAGCAGTTCTTC. Its protein is CASSQDPLAGGSYNEQFF.

V is TRBV4-1 and J is TRBJ1-1; TRBD1 is a possible D gene (5 bases). Trimming shortened V by 2 bases and J by 5 bases, and 12 bases separated the two germline ends. The CDR3 is made up of 14 amino acids. The germline V gene has CDR1 MGHRA and CDR2 YSYEKL. The CDR3 bases are TGCGCCAGCAGCCAAAAGGACAAGGGGACTGAAGCTTTCTTT. This codes for CASSQKDKGTEAFF.

The rearrangement uses TRBV13 and TRBJ2-5; D is unclear. This CDR3 comprises 16 residues. Looked up from germline, CDR1 is PRHDT and CDR2 is FYEKMQ (reference sequence). V gave up 4 bases and J gave up 3 bases, with 18 bases separating them. The CDR3: CASSSLSLASEETQYF. The CDR3 DNA reads as TGTGCCAGCAGCTCTCTTTCGTTAGCTTCGGAAGAGACCCAGTACTTC.